This passage covers 4 T cell receptor beta chains from one sample sequenced in a study of technical replicates of blood from a handful of donors. Clones were sequenced by immunoSEQ multiplex PCR, and TCRdb holds only the in-frame ones, with some missing. This sample has fewer than 70,000 clones, with around nine tenths found just once. Sequenced: PBMCs. Every receptor here comes from a human donor in good health. Some clones in this sample may be carry-over from other donors' samples.

The gene calls are TRBV19 and TRBJ2-7; TRBD1 might be the D (6 bases). The CDR3 spans 15 residues. Germline CDR1 LNHDA, CDR2 SQIVND (reference sequence). V was pared by 4 bases and J by 6 bases, with 19 bases between. CDR3 in DNA: TGTGCCAGTAGTACCCAAAAAGGTACAGGGACCGAGCAGTACTTC. Encoded protein: CASSTQKGTGTEQYF.

In its sample, this clone was seen once. The genes are TRBV23-1 and TRBJ1-4; TRBD1 might be the D (5 bases). TRBV23-1 is labeled an ORF, and its function is uncertain. This CDR3 contains 15 residues. The ends were cut back, 7 bases at V and 7 bases at J, with 19 bases in the middle. As DNA, the CDR3 is TGCGCCAGCAACACAACGGGGGAGGGTAGTGAAAAACTGTTTTTT. This sequence encodes CASNTTGEGSEKLFF.

The CDR3 is CASGTDRGVSGYTF. CDR3 coding DNA: TGTGCTAGTGGCACGGACAGGGGAGTAAGCGGCTACACCTTC. The rearrangement links TRBV12-5 to TRBJ1-2; TRBD1 matches at 9 bases. Germline V gene lookup returns CDR1 LGHNT and CDR2 FRNRAP. The V and J ends lost 6 bases and 8 bases, in that order; junction bases with no gene match: 10. This CDR3 comprises 14 residues.

The chain has TRBV13 and TRBJ1-6; perhaps TRBD1 as D (6 bases). V was clipped by 3 bases and J by 13 bases, with 10 bases between them. Germline V gene lookup returns CDR1 PRHDT and CDR2 FYEKMQ (reference sequence). This CDR3 has 12 amino acids. CDR3 bases: TGTGCCAGCAGCTTCACAGGGACCCCCCTCCACTTT. This sequence encodes CASSFTGTPLHF.